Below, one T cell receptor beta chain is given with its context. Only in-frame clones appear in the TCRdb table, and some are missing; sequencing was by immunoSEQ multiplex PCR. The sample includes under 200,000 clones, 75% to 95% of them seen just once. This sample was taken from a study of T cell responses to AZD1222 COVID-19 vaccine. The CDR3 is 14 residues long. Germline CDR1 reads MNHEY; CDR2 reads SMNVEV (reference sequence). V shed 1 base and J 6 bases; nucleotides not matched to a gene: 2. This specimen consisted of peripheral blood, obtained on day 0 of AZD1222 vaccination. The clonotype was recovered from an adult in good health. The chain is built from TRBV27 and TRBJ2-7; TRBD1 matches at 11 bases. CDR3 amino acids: CASSLWTGGGEQYF. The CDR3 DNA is TGTGCCAGCAGTTTATGGACAGGGGGCGGCGAGCAGTACTTC.